The clone carrying this T cell receptor beta chain was detected only a few times. Graves' hyperthyroidism was deemed stable absent ophthalmopathy progression within 18 months. The data originate from a study of T cells in Graves' hyperthyroidism and ophthalmopathy. Study details: Peripheral blood was taken when the disease was first diagnosed, before any treatment began.

Amplification of TCR beta CDR3 regions was performed using RNA transcripts as template. Carried out on the TCR CDR3, a first-round RT-PCR used the HTBI primer set. TCRdb used MiXCR to reprocess the multiplex PCR reads, holding one entry per CDR3 protein. The sample carries some 360,000 distinct CDR3 sequences, about 15% recorded once. V was cut by 4 bases and J by 6 bases, with 11 bases left in between. There are 13 residues in the CDR3. Per the germline V gene, CDR1 is SGHRS and CDR2 is YFSETQ. The sequenced material came from blood. This chain links TRBV5-1 with TRBJ1-5; D call uncertain. The sequence came from a woman in her fifties or sixties with Graves' hyperthyroidism. CDR3: CASSESGGQPQHF. As DNA, the CDR3 is TGCGCCAGCAGCGAGTCCGGCGGTCAGCCCCAGCATTTT.